These T cell receptor beta chains were read from a single sample in a study of blood T cell repertoires in COVID-19. Measured with immunoSEQ multiplex PCR; TCRdb has only the in-frame clones, and not every one. The sample consists of 250,000 to 350,000 clones, around 82% of them appearing once. The specimen sequenced was peripheral blood. Receptors originate from a person aged 70 to 85 with COVID-19, enrolled during active disease. CDR3s include the opening cysteine and the closing phenylalanine or tryptophan. D genes are given only for firm matches. Size tells how often a clone was seen (once, few, many) or the class of an expanded clone, and some rows leave it out.

len	v_gene	j_gene	d_gene	abundance	CDR3aa	CDR3nt
18	TRBV4-2	TRBJ2-7	NA	NA	CASSQGLPSAALGYEQYF	TGTGCCAGCAGCCAAGGTTTGCCCTCGGCGGCTTTAGGTTACGAGCAGTACTTC
11	TRBV12-3/TRBV12-4	TRBJ2-1	NA	NA	CASSFMGAPFF	TGTGCCAGCAGTTTTATGGGGGCCCCGTTCTTC
21	TRBV5-1	TRBJ2-7	NA	NA	CASSLESLAGALRSGSYEQYF	TGCGCCAGCAGCCTAGAATCATTGGCAGGGGCTTTACGGTCTGGGTCCTACGAGCAGTACTTC
13	TRBV12-3/TRBV12-4	TRBJ2-7	TRBD1	NA	CASGTRQGIEQYF	TGTGCCAGCGGAACGCGACAGGGGATAGAGCAGTACTTC
13	TRBV30	TRBJ1-2	NA	NA	CAWSVSAGLGYTF	TGTGCCTGGAGTGTTTCCGCAGGGTTGGGCTACACCTTC
15	TRBV13	TRBJ1-2	NA	once	CASSLGAGANYGYTF	TGTGCCAGCAGCTTGGGGGCAGGGGCGAACTATGGCTACACCTTC
18	TRBV27	TRBJ2-7	TRBD1	NA	CASSLRGQGISSLYEQYF	TGTGCCAGCAGTTTAAGGGGACAGGGAATCTCTAGCCTCTACGAGCAGTACTTC
14	TRBV4-3	TRBJ1-3	NA	few	CASSQDRGGGTIYF	TGCGCCAGCAGCCAAGATCGGGGGGGAGGCACCATATATTTT
13	TRBV9	TRBJ2-3	NA	NA	CASSSRQSDTQYF	TGTGCCAGCAGCTCCCGACAGTCAGATACGCAGTATTTT
17	TRBV30	TRBJ2-7	TRBD2	few	CAWSVQGGGSFGYEQYF	TGTGCCTGGAGTGTACAAGGTGGCGGGAGTTTTGGCTACGAGCAGTACTTC
15	TRBV27	TRBJ2-7	TRBD1	NA	CASSSRTGASYEQYF	TGTGCCAGCAGTTCTCGGACAGGCGCCTCCTACGAGCAGTACTTC
18	TRBV5-1	TRBJ2-2	NA	NA	CASSALLTGAANTGELFF	TGCGCCAGCAGCGCTTTGCTTACAGGTGCCGCGAACACCGGGGAGCTGTTTTTT
13	TRBV4-2	TRBJ2-5	TRBD2	once	CASSQGLGETQYF	TGTGCCAGCAGCCAGGGACTAGGAGAGACCCAGTACTTC
15	TRBV6-6	TRBJ1-4	NA	NA	CASSYRELINEKLFF	TGTGCCAGCAGTTACCGGGAGCTTATTAATGAAAAACTGTTTTTT
13	TRBV12-5	TRBJ2-3	NA	NA	CASGTAGADTQYF	TGTGCTAGTGGTACGGCAGGGGCAGATACGCAGTATTTT
14	TRBV7-8	TRBJ2-3	NA	NA	CASSLGTRSDTQYF	TGTGCCAGCAGCCTCGGGACAAGATCAGATACGCAGTATTTT
18	TRBV28	TRBJ1-4	TRBD1	few	CASSWTGTSRPTNEKLFF	TGTGCCAGCAGTTGGACAGGGACGTCCCGCCCAACTAATGAAAAACTGTTTTTT
15	TRBV28	TRBJ2-7	TRBD2	NA	CASSPPGGTGYEQYF	TGTGCCAGCTCCCCTCCCGGGGGGACGGGGTACGAGCAGTACTTC
14	TRBV10-3	TRBJ1-1	NA	few	CAIRQGAVNTEAFF	TGTGCCATCAGGCAGGGTGCGGTGAACACTGAAGCTTTCTTT
14	TRBV11-2	TRBJ1-2	NA	NA	CASSLEMVGAGYTF	TGTGCCAGCAGCTTAGAGATGGTAGGGGCTGGCTACACCTTC
15	TRBV7-2	TRBJ2-1	TRBD2	NA	CASSLGQAGETEQFF	TGTGCCAGCAGCTTAGGGCAAGCGGGGGAGACGGAGCAGTTCTTC
13	TRBV19	TRBJ2-3	NA	once	CASSMVRADTQYF	TGTGCCAGTAGTATGGTTCGGGCAGATACGCAGTATTTT
12	TRBV2	TRBJ1-2	NA	once	CATHMGGGGYTF	TGTGCCACCCATATGGGGGGTGGCGGCTACACCTTC
13	TRBV19	TRBJ1-2	NA	NA	CASRIQGFEGYTF	TGTGCCAGTAGGATTCAGGGTTTCGAAGGCTACACCTTC
15	TRBV6-1	TRBJ1-2	NA	NA	CASSEGSGGFYGYTF	TGTGCCAGCAGTGAAGGGTCCGGAGGGTTCTATGGCTACACCTTC
15	TRBV5-1	TRBJ2-3	TRBD2	NA	CASSLDGTSGDTQYF	TGCGCCAGCAGCTTGGATGGGACTAGCGGAGATACGCAGTATTTT
13	TRBV12-3/TRBV12-4	TRBJ2-1	NA	once	CASSTGSGNEQFF	TGTGCCAGCAGTACAGGGTCGGGCAATGAGCAGTTCTTC
12	TRBV6-5	TRBJ2-2	NA	NA	CASSHRAGELFF	TGTGCCAGCAGCCACAGGGCTGGGGAGCTGTTTTTT
17	TRBV19	TRBJ2-7	NA	NA	CASSPRLDTYEPYEQYF	TGTGCCAGTAGTCCGCGCCTGGACACTTACGAACCCTACGAGCAGTACTTC
15	TRBV6-5	TRBJ1-6	NA	NA	CASSYSGAGDSPLHF	TGTGCCAGCAGTTACTCCGGTGCAGGGGATTCACCCCTCCACTTT
13	TRBV7-9	TRBJ2-1	NA	NA	CASSLGLRNEQFF	TGTGCCAGCAGCTTAGGACTACGCAATGAGCAGTTCTTC
13	TRBV28	TRBJ2-4	NA	NA	CASSFGGANIQYF	TGTGCCAGCAGCTTTGGGGGGGCGAACATTCAGTACTTC
14	TRBV7-2	TRBJ2-5	TRBD1	NA	CASSLTGTQETQYF	TGTGCCAGCAGCTTGACAGGGACCCAAGAGACCCAGTACTTC
14	TRBV9	TRBJ1-4	NA	NA	CASSVGRSDEKLFF	TGTGCCAGCAGCGTAGGTAGAAGCGATGAAAAACTGTTTTTT
15	TRBV7-2	TRBJ2-3	TRBD2	NA	CASSTRAGFTDTQYF	TGTGCCAGCAGCACAAGAGCGGGATTCACAGATACGCAGTATTTT
12	TRBV20-1	TRBJ1-3	NA	once	CSASDRGNTIYF	TGCAGTGCTAGTGATCGGGGAAACACCATATATTTT
19	TRBV18	TRBJ2-6	TRBD1	few	CASSPNIQGGYSGANVLTF	TGTGCCAGCTCACCTAATATACAGGGGGGCTACTCTGGGGCCAACGTCCTGACTTTC
16	TRBV5-4	TRBJ1-4	TRBD1	NA	CASSSVTQGGNEKLFF	TGTGCCAGCAGCTCCGTAACCCAGGGGGGTAATGAAAAACTGTTTTTT
21	TRBV3-1/TRBV3-2	TRBJ2-5	NA	NA	CASSPGGTVQVRGKLEETQYF	TGTGCCAGCAGCCCCGGCGGGACTGTTCAAGTCCGCGGCAAGTTGGAAGAGACCCAGTACTTC
12	TRBV30	TRBJ1-2	NA	NA	CAWLRVLDGYTF	TGTGCCTGGCTACGGGTTTTGGATGGCTACACCTTC
15	TRBV28	TRBJ1-1	NA	NA	CASSLGGLRGIEAFF	TGTGCCAGCAGTTTGGGGGGACTCCGCGGAATTGAAGCTTTCTTT
13	TRBV10-3	TRBJ1-4	NA	NA	CASTSGLNEKLFF	TGTGCCAGTACCTCAGGGTTAAATGAAAAACTGTTTTTT
15	TRBV4-2	TRBJ1-4	TRBD1	NA	CASSLRQGEDEKLFF	TGTGCCAGCAGCCTGCGACAGGGCGAGGATGAAAAACTGTTTTTT
14	TRBV5-1	TRBJ2-7	TRBD2	NA	CASGGTSATYEQYF	TGCGCCAGCGGCGGGACTAGCGCTACCTACGAGCAGTACTTC
13	TRBV6-5	TRBJ1-6	NA	NA	CASRREDNSPLHF	TGTGCCAGCCGACGGGAAGATAATTCACCCCTCCACTTT